This T cell receptor beta chain was documented in a study of PD-1 blockade in classical Hodgkin lymphoma. Study-wide context: Treatment was intravenous nivolumab, 3 mg/kg every 2 weeks, until progression.

Produced via immunoSEQ multiplex PCR; TCRdb's table is partial and in-frame only. The sample yields 37,000 or so clones, about 91% seen once. Whole-study results and caveats: When set against healthy donors, newly diagnosed patients were reported to show lower baseline TCR diversity.

The CDR3 is 15 residues long. Germline assignment: CDR1 MNHEY and CDR2 SVGAGI. V was trimmed by 6 bases and J by 3 bases, leaving 17 bases between them. With no exception, relapse followed autologous stem cell transplantation in all patients, and brentuximab vedotin exposure varied. About this clone: Its antigen remains unknown.

The sample was peripheral blood mononuclear cells (PBMCs), taken before the second cycle of nivolumab. The J gene is TRBJ1-1, the V gene TRBV6-5; no firm D call. The sequence came from a human donor with classical Hodgkin lymphoma. CDR3 in DNA: TGTGCCAGCAGACTTAGCGGTGTTGGGTACACTGAAGCTTTCTTT. It specifies CASRLSGVGYTEAFF.